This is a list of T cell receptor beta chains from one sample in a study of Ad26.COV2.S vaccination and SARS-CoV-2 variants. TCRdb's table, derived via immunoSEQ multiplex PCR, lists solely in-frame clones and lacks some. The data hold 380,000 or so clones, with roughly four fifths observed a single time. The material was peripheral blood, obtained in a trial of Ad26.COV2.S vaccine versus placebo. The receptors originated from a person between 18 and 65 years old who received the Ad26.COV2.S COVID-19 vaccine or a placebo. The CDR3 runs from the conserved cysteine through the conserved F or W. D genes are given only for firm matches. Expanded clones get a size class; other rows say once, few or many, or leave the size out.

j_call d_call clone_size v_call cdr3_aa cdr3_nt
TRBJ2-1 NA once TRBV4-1 CASRPPREFGNEQFF TGCGCCAGCAGACCCCCCCGGGAGTTCGGGAATGAGCAGTTCTTC
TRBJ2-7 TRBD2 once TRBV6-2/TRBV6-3 CASSYSFWVRPGGISSYEQYF TGTGCCAGCAGTTACTCGTTTTGGGTCCGACCCGGGGGGATTAGCTCCTACGAGCAGTACTTC
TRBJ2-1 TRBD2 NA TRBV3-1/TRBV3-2 CASKRNLAVMDEQFF TGTGCCAGCAAACGTAACCTAGCGGTTATGGATGAGCAGTTCTTC
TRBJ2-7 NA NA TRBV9 CASSSLVGRPYEQYF TGTGCCAGCAGCTCGCTGGTGGGACGCCCCTACGAGCAGTACTTC
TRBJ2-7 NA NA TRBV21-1 CASSKTGLNF TGTGCCAGCAGCAAAACGGGGTTGAACTTC
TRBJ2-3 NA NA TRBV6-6 CASSHASVAQYF TGTGCCAGCAGCCATGCTAGCGTGGCGCAGTATTTT
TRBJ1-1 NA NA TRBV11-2 CASSLGLTWGMNTEAFF TGTGCCAGCAGCTTAGGCCTCACCTGGGGCATGAACACTGAAGCTTTCTTT
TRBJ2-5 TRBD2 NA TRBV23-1 CASSQAGDFQETQYF TGCGCCAGCAGTCAAGCGGGGGATTTTCAAGAGACCCAGTACTTC
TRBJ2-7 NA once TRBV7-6 CASSPSSLMSSYEQYF TGTGCCAGCAGCCCTTCGTCCCTTATGAGCTCCTACGAGCAGTACTTC
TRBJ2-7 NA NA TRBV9 CASSFLDGSSYEQYF TGTGCCAGCAGCTTTTTGGACGGGAGCTCCTACGAGCAGTACTTC
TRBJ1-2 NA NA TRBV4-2 CASSHPLGNGYTF TGTGCCAGCAGCCACCCCTTGGGCAATGGCTACACCTTC
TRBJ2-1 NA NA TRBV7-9 CASSSRGEGNEQFF TGTGCCAGCAGCTCCAGGGGGGAAGGGAATGAGCAGTTCTTC
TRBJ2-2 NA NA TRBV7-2 CASRKTGTRNTGELFF TGTGCCAGCAGGAAGACCGGGACCAGGAACACCGGGGAGCTGTTTTTT
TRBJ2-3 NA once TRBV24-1 CATSDPGRRATDTQYF TGTGCCACCAGTGACCCGGGACGCCGGGCGACAGATACGCAGTATTTT
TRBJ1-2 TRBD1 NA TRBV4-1 CASSQHRQGHTF TGCGCCAGCAGCCAACACAGACAGGGGCACACCTTC
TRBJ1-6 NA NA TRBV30 CAWSSGYNSPLHF TGTGCCTGGAGCTCCGGATATAATTCACCCCTCCACTTT
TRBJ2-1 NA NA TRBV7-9 CASSLVPRPSYNEQFF TGTGCCAGCAGCTTAGTACCTAGGCCCTCCTACAATGAGCAGTTCTTC
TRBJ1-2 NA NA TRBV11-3 CASSPSRVSRGGYTF TGTGCCAGCAGCCCCTCCAGGGTGTCCCGGGGTGGCTACACCTTC
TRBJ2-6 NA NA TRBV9 CASSVEEQPSDVLTF TGTGCCAGCAGCGTAGAAGAGCAGCCGAGCGACGTCCTGACTTTC
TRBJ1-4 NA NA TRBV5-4 CASSLAGTLNNEKLFF TGTGCCAGCAGCTTGGCTGGGACCCTCAATAATGAAAAACTGTTTTTT
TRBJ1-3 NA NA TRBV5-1 CASSVTGHSGNTIYF TGCGCCAGCAGCGTTACAGGGCACTCTGGAAACACCATATATTTT
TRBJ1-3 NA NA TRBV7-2 CASSSQGFGNTIYF TGTGCCAGCAGCTCGCAGGGTTTCGGAAACACCATATATTTT
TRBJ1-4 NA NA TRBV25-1 CASSDLGGRLFF TGTGCCAGCAGTGATTTGGGGGGAAGACTGTTTTTT
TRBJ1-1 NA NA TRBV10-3 CAISADRNTEAFF TGTGCCATCAGCGCGGACAGGAACACTGAAGCTTTCTTT
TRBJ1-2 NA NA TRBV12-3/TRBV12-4 CASSGSGVGRNTF TGTGCCAGCAGTGGGAGCGGGGTTGGCAGGAACACCTTC
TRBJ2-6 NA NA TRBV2 CASSSGANVLTF TGTGCCAGCAGCTCTGGGGCCAACGTCCTGACTTTC
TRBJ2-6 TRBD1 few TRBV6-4 CASSATGGAGANVLTF TGTGCCAGCAGTGCTACAGGGGGCGCTGGGGCCAACGTCCTGACTTTC
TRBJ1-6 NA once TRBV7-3 CASALAPSSNSPLHF TGTGCCAGCGCCCTCGCCCCCTCTTCAAATTCACCCCTCCACTTT
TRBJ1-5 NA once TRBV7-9 CASSLATRGGNQPQHF TGTGCCAGCAGCTTAGCGACCAGGGGAGGCAATCAGCCCCAGCATTTT
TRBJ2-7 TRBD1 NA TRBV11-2 CASSPLQGVSYEQYF TGTGCCAGCAGCCCCCTTCAGGGGGTTTCCTACGAGCAGTACTTC
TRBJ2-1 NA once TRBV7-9 CASRSSGDEQFF TGTGCCTCAAGGTCGTCGGGGGATGAGCAGTTCTTC
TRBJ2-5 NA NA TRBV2 CASTGVGETQYF TGTGCCAGCACAGGGGTAGGGGAGACCCAGTACTTC
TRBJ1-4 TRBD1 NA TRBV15 CATSRDTGDGEKLFF TGTGCCACCAGCAGAGACACAGGGGACGGAGAAAAACTGTTTTTT